This TCR beta chain appears in the sequencing data of a study of T cells in Graves' hyperthyroidism and ophthalmopathy. This clonotype has ten or more counts. Amplified TCR beta CDR3 regions derived from RNA transcripts. In the first-round RT-PCR of the TCR CDR3, the HTBI primer set was used. TCRdb recomputed calls from the multiplex PCR reads with MiXCR, one row per CDR3 protein. The table includes 530,000 or so distinct CDR3 sequences, roughly 46% detected once. The CDR3 runs 15 residues. Trimming took 5 bases from V and 7 from J; bases not matched to a gene: 7. Germline V gene sequence: CDR1 SGHVS, CDR2 FQNEAQ.

V is TRBV7-8 and J is TRBJ1-5; 11 bases fit TRBD1. This receptor was taken from a woman younger than 35 with Graves' hyperthyroidism. Sequenced input: peripheral blood or thyroid tissue (not recorded which). For the CDR3, the DNA is TGTGCCAGCAGCCCATCGGACAGGGGGCAACAGCCCCAGCATTTT. Its protein is CASSPSDRGQQPQHF.